This T cell receptor (beta chain) was obtained from a study of OX40 agonist ivuxolimab in advanced cancers. Background on the whole study: Ivuxolimab was a fully human IgG2 agonistic monoclonal antibody targeting the costimulatory receptor OX40 (CD134). Intravenous ivuxolimab was administered to patients every 2 weeks at six dose levels: 0.01, 0.1, 0.3, 1.5, 3 and 10 mg/kg. Among the 52 dose-escalation patients, some 19 had hepatocellular carcinoma, 15 or so melanoma, 9 renal cell carcinoma and 9 head and neck cancer. The dose-escalation cohort was about 86% male with a mean age of around 64 years, ranging from roughly 23 to 80. Patients were allowed to have had prior anti-PD-1, anti-PD-L1 or anti-CTLA-4 therapy, and approximately 40% of the dose-escalation patients had previously received checkpoint inhibitors. Partial responses occurred in three dose-escalation patients: two with cutaneous melanoma and one with hepatocellular carcinoma. The purpose of peripheral TCRbeta sequencing was to test whether ivuxolimab changed TCR sequence diversity and led to clonal T-cell expansion. The paper describes the monotherapy dose-escalation part (N ≈ 52 patients) of the phase I trial of ivuxolimab. Results and caveats for the whole study, not just this receptor: Antigen specificity was not determined for the clonally expanded peripheral T cells. Low levels of normalized T-cell clonal expansion were also shown by some nonresponding patients. Clonal expansion of both CD4+ and CD8+ blood T cells was observed from baseline to week 6 at doses 0.1 to 3.0 mg/kg. Partial responders in the 0.1-3.0 mg/kg groups had among the lowest normalized peripheral clonal expansion, especially among CD8+ T cells. On average, CD8+ T cells showed more expanded clones than CD4+ T cells after ivuxolimab.

The V end loses 4 bases and the J end loses 2 bases, and a stretch of 10 bases separates them. Taken from the germline V gene, the CDR1 and CDR2 loops are SGHRS and YFSETQ. From the cysteine up to the phenylalanine, the CDR3 has a length of 14 residues. This entry keeps only the CDR3 DNA: 42 bases, framed from base 1. As concerns this clone: Its antigen is currently not known. Nothing much larger sits one base from this clone, and base qualities are not available.

To sequence the TCRbeta CDR3 region, genomic DNA was isolated from the sorted cells. The immunoSEQ Assay was used for sequencing of TCRbeta CDR3 regions. What TCRdb holds here is the immuneACCESS table cut down to in-frame rearrangements. Part of the clones is not present; checked against another copy, under half of the missing clones reflect an unresolved V gene, and the others are unexplained. For this sample there are about 38,000 clones; 60% to 85% appear just once. In total, the top ten clones hold about 12% of the sample. Patients with autoimmune disease history or receiving systemic immunosuppression were excluded from the trial. Peripheral blood for TCR sequencing was collected from all dose cohorts at baseline, on cycle 4 day 1, and on cycle 7 day 1. The samples were taken from a phase I, first-in-human, multicenter, open-label dose-escalation trial of ivuxolimab. Adults with locally advanced or metastatic melanoma, renal cell carcinoma, hepatocellular carcinoma or head and neck squamous cell carcinoma were enrolled in the trial. CD4+ and CD8+ T cells were sorted separately from peripheral blood before TCR sequencing.

This sequence uses TRBV5-1 and TRBJ1-5; possibly the D gene is TRBD1, per 6 matching bases. The receptor was isolated from an adult with an advanced solid tumor such as melanoma, head and neck, liver or kidney cancer. Sequencing was performed on CD4+ or CD8+ T cells sorted from blood, taken in a trial of the OX40 agonist ivuxolimab. The nucleotides are TGCGCCAGCAGCATACAGGGAGGCAATCAGCCCCAGCATTTT. Translated, this gives CASSIQGGNQPQHF.